Each of the 7 T cell receptor beta chains below was sequenced from the same sample in a study of blood T cell repertoires in COVID-19 (dated by TCRdb to the early 2020s). The library relied on the immunoSEQ multiplex PCR assay. In TCRdb, the immuneACCESS table is reduced to in-frame sequences with V and J assigned. These tables do not hold every clone; where another copy was compared, an unresolved V gene accounts for under half, and the others remain unexplained. Within this sample are about 200,000 clones, with 86% of them counted one time only. Roughly 10% of the sample goes to the ten largest clones. The sequencing input was peripheral blood. The source of these receptors is a woman aged 50 to 60 with COVID-19, enrolled during active disease.

The chain recombines TRBV19 with TRBJ2-5; maybe TRBD1 (6 bases). Germline loops: CDR1 LNHDA, CDR2 SQIVND (reference sequence). This CDR3 comprises 14 residues. V lost 4 bases and J lost 5, with 14 bases in between. DNA of the CDR3: TGTGCCAGTAGTACAACAGGGATTTCCGAGACCCAGTACTTC. This codes for CASSTTGISETQYF. Complete variable domain (other parts from reference TRBV19 and TRBJ2-5): DGGITQSPKYLFRKEGQNVTLSCEQNLNHDAMYWYRQDPGQGLRLIYYSQIVNDFQKGDIAEGYSVSREKKESFPLTVTSAQKNPTAFYLCASSTTGISETQYFGPGTRLLVL.

V and J are TRBV5-1 and TRBJ1-1; TRBD1 is a possible D gene (5 bases). The germline V gene encodes CDR1 SGHRS and CDR2 YFSETQ. CDR3 length equals 15 residues. Trimming pared 0 bases from V and 6 bases from J, leaving 15 bases between. The CDR3 nucleotides are TGCGCCAGCAGCTTGGGCATGGCAGGGAGGGCTGAAGCTTTCTTT. This sequence encodes CASSLGMAGRAEAFF.

In this sample, this clone turned up a few times. This sequence joins TRBV5-6 and TRBJ2-7, with D maybe TRBD1 (6 bases). Germline CDR1 reads SGHDT; CDR2 reads YYEEEE. The CDR3 loop spans 15 amino acids. Between the trimmed V and J ends, which lost 3 bases and 0 bases, there was a span of 13 bases. CDR3 residues: CASSYIDRPSYEQYF. Here the CDR3 DNA reads TGTGCCAGCAGCTACATTGACAGGCCCTCCTACGAGCAGTACTTC.

This sequence joins TRBV7-3 and TRBJ2-2, with D unresolved. Trimming removed 6 bases at V and 6 bases at J, with 17 bases between. The length of the CDR3 is 15 residues. Germline loops: CDR1 SGHTA, CDR2 FQGTGA. The DNA for the CDR3 is TGTGCCAGCAGTTTGTCGAGGTGGTTTGCCGGGGAGCTGTTTTTT. This gives the protein CASSLSRWFAGELFF.

The chain carries TRBV18 and TRBJ2-7; TRBD2 is a possible D gene (6 bases). The germline V gene encodes CDR1 KGHSH and CDR2 LQKENI. The CDR3 sequence is 14 residues long. V was trimmed by 2 bases and J by 3 bases, leaving 11 bases between them. The CDR3: CASSPGLSFYEQYF. The CDR3 nucleotides are TGTGCCAGCTCACCAGGACTATCCTTCTACGAGCAGTACTTC.

With regard to this clone: Other DNA sequences in this sample translate to the same CDR3. DNA of the CDR3: TGTGCCAGCAGCGTAGACGGGACAGGGGGCGCATTGGGTGGCTACACCTTC. Amino acid sequence: CASSVDGTGGALGGYTF. V gene TRBV9 combines with J gene TRBJ1-2; 12 bases match TRBD1. V was clipped by 0 bases and J by 7 bases; unmatched bases: 10. This CDR3 is 17 amino acids long. CDR1 is SGDLS and CDR2 is YYNGEE in the germline V gene.

This sequence joins TRBV18 and TRBJ2-5, with 11 bases matching TRBD2. Per the germline V gene, CDR1 is KGHSH and CDR2 is LQKENI. J lost 0 bases, V lost 3 bases, and 9 bases had no gene match. This CDR3 contains 18 residues. Written as DNA, the CDR3 is TGTGCCAGCTCACCTCTAATACTAGCGGGGGCCCACCAAGAGACCCAGTACTTC. It encodes CASSPLILAGAHQETQYF.